One T cell receptor (beta chain) is described in this entry. Its antigen is not identified. This CDR3 has 16 residues. Germline CDR1 MGHRA, CDR2 YSYEKL. The germline V and J ends were trimmed by 4 bases and 0 bases, with 13 bases remaining between them. Assay used: immunoSEQ multiplex PCR; TCRdb lists only in-frame clones, some missing. The repertoire holds under 850,000 clones, 90% to 95% seen once, with 24% in the top ten. This sample is drawn from a study of shared clonotypes between healthy human individuals. The study, taken as a whole, reports: Naive subsets generally exceeded memory subsets in estimated richness. Represented diversity (both genetic and exposure-history) was limited by the small number of donors. An anticipated effect of sequencing depth on clonotype sharing among donors was recognized.

In the naive CD8 group, cells lacked CD45RO and were positively selected for CCR7, so terminally differentiated effector memory CD45RA+ cells were left out. Study donors comprised healthy, HIV-negative adults devoid of recent acute infection or vaccination. The chain uses TRBV4-1 and TRBJ1-3; the D gene is possibly TRBD1 (5 bases). The sample comprised naive CD8+ T cells sorted from blood. The sequence was collected from a man aged 30-40 years in good health. The CDR3 coding sequence is TGCGCCAGCAGCCCCGGGGGGGTTCCCTCTGGAAACACCATATATTTT. Its protein product is CASSPGGVPSGNTIYF.